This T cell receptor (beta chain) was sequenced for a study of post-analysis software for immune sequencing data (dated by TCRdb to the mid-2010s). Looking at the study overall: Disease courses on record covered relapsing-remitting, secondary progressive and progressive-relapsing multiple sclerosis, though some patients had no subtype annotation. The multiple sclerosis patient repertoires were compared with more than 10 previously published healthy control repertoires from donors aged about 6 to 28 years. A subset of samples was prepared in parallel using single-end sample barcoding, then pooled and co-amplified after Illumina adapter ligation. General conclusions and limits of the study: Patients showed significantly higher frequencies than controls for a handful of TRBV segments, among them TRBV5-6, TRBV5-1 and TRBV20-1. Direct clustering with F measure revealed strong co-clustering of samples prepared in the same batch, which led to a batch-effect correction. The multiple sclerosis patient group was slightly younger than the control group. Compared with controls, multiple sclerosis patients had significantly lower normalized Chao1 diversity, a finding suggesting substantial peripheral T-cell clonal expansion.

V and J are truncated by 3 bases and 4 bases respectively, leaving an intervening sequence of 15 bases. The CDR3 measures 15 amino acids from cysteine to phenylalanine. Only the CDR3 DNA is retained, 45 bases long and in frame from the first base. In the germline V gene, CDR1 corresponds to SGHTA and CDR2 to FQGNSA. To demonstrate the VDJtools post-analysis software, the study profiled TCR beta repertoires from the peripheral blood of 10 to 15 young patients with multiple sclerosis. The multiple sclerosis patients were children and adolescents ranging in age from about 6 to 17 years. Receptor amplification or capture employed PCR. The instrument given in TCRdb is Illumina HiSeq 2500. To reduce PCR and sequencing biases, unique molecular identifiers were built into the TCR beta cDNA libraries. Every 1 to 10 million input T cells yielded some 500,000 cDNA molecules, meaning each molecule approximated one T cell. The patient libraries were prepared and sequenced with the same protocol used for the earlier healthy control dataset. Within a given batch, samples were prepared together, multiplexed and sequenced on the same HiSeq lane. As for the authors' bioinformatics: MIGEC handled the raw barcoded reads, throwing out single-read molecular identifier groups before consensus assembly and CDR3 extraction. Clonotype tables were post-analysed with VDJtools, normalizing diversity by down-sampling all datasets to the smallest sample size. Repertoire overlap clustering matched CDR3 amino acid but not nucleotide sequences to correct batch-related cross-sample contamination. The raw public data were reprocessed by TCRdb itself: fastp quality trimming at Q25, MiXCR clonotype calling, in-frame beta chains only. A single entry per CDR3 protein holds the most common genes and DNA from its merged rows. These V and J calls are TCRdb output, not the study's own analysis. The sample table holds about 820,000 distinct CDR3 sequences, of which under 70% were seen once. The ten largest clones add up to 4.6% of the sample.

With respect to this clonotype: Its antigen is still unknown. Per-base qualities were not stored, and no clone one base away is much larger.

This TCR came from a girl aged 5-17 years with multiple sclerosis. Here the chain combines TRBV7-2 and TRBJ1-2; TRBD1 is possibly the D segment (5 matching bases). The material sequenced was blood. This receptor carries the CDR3 CASSLTVVGGYGYTF. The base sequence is TGTGCCAGCAGCTTGACCGTCGTGGGGGGCTATGGCTACACCTTC. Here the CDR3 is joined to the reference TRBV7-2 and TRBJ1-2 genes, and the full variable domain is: GAGVSQSPSNKVTEKGKDVELRCDPISGHTALYWYRQSLGQGLEFLIYFQGNSAPDKSGLPSDRFSAERTGGSVSTLTIQRTQQEDSAVYLCASSLTVVGGYGYTFGSGTRLTVV.